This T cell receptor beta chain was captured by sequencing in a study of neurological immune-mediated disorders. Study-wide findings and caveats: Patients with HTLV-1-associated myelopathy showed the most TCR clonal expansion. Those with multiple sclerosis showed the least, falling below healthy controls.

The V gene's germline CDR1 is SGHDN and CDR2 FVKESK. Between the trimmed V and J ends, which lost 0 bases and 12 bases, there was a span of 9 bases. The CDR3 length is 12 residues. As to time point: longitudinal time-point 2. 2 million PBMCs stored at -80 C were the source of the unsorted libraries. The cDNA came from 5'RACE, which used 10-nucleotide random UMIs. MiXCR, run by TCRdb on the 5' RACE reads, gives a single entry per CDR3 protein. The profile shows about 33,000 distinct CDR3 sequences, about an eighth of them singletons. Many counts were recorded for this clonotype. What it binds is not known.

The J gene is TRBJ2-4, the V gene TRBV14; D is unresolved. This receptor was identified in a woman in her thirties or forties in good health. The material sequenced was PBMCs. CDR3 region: CASSQEPVTQYF. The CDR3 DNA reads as TGTGCCAGCAGCCAAGAACCCGTCACTCAGTACTTC.